The rows below give T cell receptor beta chains drawn from one sample of a study of blood T cells in healthy people across ages. TCRdb re-called the 5' RACE reads through MiXCR, storing one row per CDR3 protein. The data contain roughly 720,000 distinct CDR3 sequences, about 53% of them seen just once; the ten biggest clones take up around 40%. The sample comprised blood. The source is a man at least 80 years old in good health. Each CDR3 is given with its conserved first and last residue. Fields, in order: CDR3 length, J gene, D gene, V gene, CDR3 protein. The D gene is left open where the match is weak.

cdr3_length: 16
j_call: TRBJ2-3
d_call: -
v_call: TRBV30
cdr3_aa: CAWSVWAPQKHRDAYF

cdr3_length: 14
j_call: TRBJ1-2
d_call: TRBD1
v_call: TRBV3-1
cdr3_aa: CASSFQGGNYGYTF

cdr3_length: 14
j_call: TRBJ2-1
d_call: -
v_call: TRBV7-2
cdr3_aa: CASSLEGGTYKQFF

cdr3_length: 15
j_call: TRBJ1-2
d_call: TRBD1
v_call: TRBV20-1
cdr3_aa: CSARVTGQRNYGYTF

cdr3_length: 15
j_call: TRBJ2-3
d_call: -
v_call: TRBV24-1
cdr3_aa: CATSDLDGVHRYAYF

cdr3_length: 14
j_call: TRBJ1-1
d_call: -
v_call: TRBV25-1
cdr3_aa: CASSEKGGGTEAFF

cdr3_length: 15
j_call: TRBJ1-6
d_call: -
v_call: TRBV2
cdr3_aa: CASSRTTRGNSPLHF

cdr3_length: 16
j_call: TRBJ2-3
d_call: -
v_call: TRBV4-1
cdr3_aa: CASSQEGSGAHRYAYF

cdr3_length: 17
j_call: TRBJ1-4
d_call: -
v_call: TRBV5-1
cdr3_aa: CASSFFGPGRNNEKLFF

cdr3_length: 16
j_call: TRBJ2-5
d_call: -
v_call: TRBV7-3
cdr3_aa: CASASVGGRGQETQYF

cdr3_length: 12
j_call: TRBJ2-1
d_call: -
v_call: TRBV28
cdr3_aa: CASCLGTYVQFF

cdr3_length: 17
j_call: TRBJ1-1
d_call: -
v_call: TRBV27
cdr3_aa: CASSLWPAGSMNTEAFF

cdr3_length: 13
j_call: TRBJ2-4
d_call: -
v_call: TRBV7-9
cdr3_aa: CASSWGEKNIQYF

cdr3_length: 15
j_call: TRBJ2-7
d_call: -
v_call: TRBV3-1
cdr3_aa: CASSSRTLLGDEQYF

cdr3_length: 16
j_call: TRBJ2-7
d_call: -
v_call: TRBV27
cdr3_aa: CASSTRTGTGYYEQYF

cdr3_length: 16
j_call: TRBJ2-7
d_call: TRBD1
v_call: TRBV4-2
cdr3_aa: CASSQDLGQGSYEQYF

cdr3_length: 16
j_call: TRBJ1-1
d_call: TRBD1
v_call: TRBV6-5
cdr3_aa: CASSLSGTGVDTEAFF

cdr3_length: 12
j_call: TRBJ2-1
d_call: TRBD1
v_call: TRBV20-1
cdr3_aa: CSATDRADEQFF

cdr3_length: 15
j_call: TRBJ2-1
d_call: -
v_call: TRBV20-1
cdr3_aa: CSARPPTGRDNEQFF

cdr3_length: 13
j_call: TRBJ2-3
d_call: -
v_call: TRBV7-2
cdr3_aa: CASSFKYSDTQYF

cdr3_length: 16
j_call: TRBJ2-6
d_call: -
v_call: TRBV12-3/TRBV12-4
cdr3_aa: CASSLYGTTGANVLTF

cdr3_length: 14
j_call: TRBJ2-3
d_call: TRBD2
v_call: TRBV7-2
cdr3_aa: CASSFKGGHRYAYF

cdr3_length: 16
j_call: TRBJ2-1
d_call: TRBD2
v_call: TRBV5-1
cdr3_aa: CASSLAEGGLINEQFF

cdr3_length: 15
j_call: TRBJ1-6
d_call: TRBD1
v_call: TRBV20-1
cdr3_aa: CSARVPGGRGSPLHF

cdr3_length: 14
j_call: TRBJ2-5
d_call: -
v_call: TRBV9
cdr3_aa: CASSLRQNQETRYF

cdr3_length: 14
j_call: TRBJ2-1
d_call: -
v_call: TRBV10-1
cdr3_aa: CASSESPLYNEQFF

cdr3_length: 12
j_call: TRBJ2-3
d_call: -
v_call: TRBV20-1
cdr3_aa: CSAPLGRDTQYF

cdr3_length: 16
j_call: TRBJ2-7
d_call: TRBD1
v_call: TRBV6-2/TRBV6-3
cdr3_aa: CASSRTDRGQSYEQYF

cdr3_length: 14
j_call: TRBJ1-1
d_call: TRBD1
v_call: TRBV7-9
cdr3_aa: CASSTGVRNTEAFF